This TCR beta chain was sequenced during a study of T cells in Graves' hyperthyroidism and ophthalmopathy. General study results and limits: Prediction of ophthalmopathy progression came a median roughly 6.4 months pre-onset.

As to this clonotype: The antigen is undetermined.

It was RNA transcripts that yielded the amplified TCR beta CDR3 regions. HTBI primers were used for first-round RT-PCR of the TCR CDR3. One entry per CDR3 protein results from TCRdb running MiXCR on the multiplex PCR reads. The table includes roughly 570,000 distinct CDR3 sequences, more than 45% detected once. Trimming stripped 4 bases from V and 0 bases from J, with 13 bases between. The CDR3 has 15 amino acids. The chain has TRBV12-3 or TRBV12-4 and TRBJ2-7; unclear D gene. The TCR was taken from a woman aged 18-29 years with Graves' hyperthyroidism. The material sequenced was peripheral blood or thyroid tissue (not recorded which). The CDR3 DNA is TGTGCCAGCAGTTCGAGGCCGATTTTCTCCTACGAGCAGTACTTC. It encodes CASSSRPIFSYEQYF.